This entry concerns a single T cell receptor beta chain. Its antigen is unknown. The entry originates in a study of shared clonotypes between healthy human individuals. Produced via immunoSEQ multiplex PCR; TCRdb's table is partial and in-frame only. There are some 2.3 million clones in the sample; just over 90% occur only once, and approximately 0.4% lies in the top ten. The length of the CDR3 is 15 residues. The germline V gene has CDR1 KGHSH and CDR2 LQKENI. Trimming pared 4 bases from V and 0 bases from J, leaving 12 bases between. The donor population consisted of healthy HIV-negative adults with no recent acute infections or vaccinations. Study-wide results and caveats: Naive CD4 clonotypes were shared across several donors at about 5.3%. Sampling involved blood alone; tissue repertoires likely differ. Large sequencing depth failed to make sorted-subset sequencing complete, rarefaction showed.

The TCR was taken from a man aged 18-30 years in good health. Some clones in this sample may be carry-over from other donors' samples. Sequenced sample: naive CD4+ T cells from PBMCs. Subset denoted: CD45RA+ positively selected. The gene calls are TRBV18 and TRBJ1-1; D gene unclear. In nucleotides, the CDR3 is TGTGCCAGCTCACTAATCGACGGACTGAACACTGAAGCTTTCTTT. Encoded protein: CASSLIDGLNTEAFF. Filled out from reference TRBV18 and TRBJ1-1, the complete variable domain reads NAGVMQNPRHLVRRRGQEARLRCSPMKGHSHVYWYRQLPEEGLKFMVYLQKENIIDESGMPKERFSAEFPKEGPSILRIQQVVRGDSAAYFCASSLIDGLNTEAFFGQGTRLTVV.